The next 3 T cell receptor beta chains were all read from a single sample in a study of blood T cell repertoires in COVID-19. Assay: immunoSEQ multiplex PCR; the TCRdb copy retains only in-frame clones and omits some. The data show around 140,000 clones, approximately 87% seen once. The source material was peripheral blood. These receptors originate from a woman between 50 and 59 years old with active or convalescent COVID-19.

The chain employs TRBV7-9 and TRBJ1-1, with no clear D. V lost 4 bases to trimming and J lost 3 bases, with 24 bases between them. Germline values: CDR1 SEHNR, CDR2 FQNEAQ (reference sequence). The CDR3 length is 18 residues. The chain's CDR3 is CASSSLDSPLLGDTEAFF. In DNA form, the CDR3 reads TGTGCCAGCAGCTCATTAGACTCTCCCCTACTCGGGGACACTGAAGCTTTCTTT.

This rearrangement joins TRBV4-2 to TRBJ2-3; 11 bases align to TRBD2. CDR3 size: 17 residues. Germline CDR1 and CDR2: LGHNA and YNFKEQ. The junction had 8 bases not matched to a gene; V was cut back by 3 bases and J by 3 bases. The CDR3 DNA reads TGTGCCAGCAGCCAGAATAGCGGGGGGGCGAGTACAGATACGCAGTATTTT. Translated, it gives CASSQNSGGASTDTQYF.

CDR3 DNA sequence: TGTGCCAGCAGCCGGGACAGGGGCCGTGAAAAACTGTTTTTT. This encodes CASSRDRGREKLFF. The chain is built from TRBV28 and TRBJ1-4; 10 nucleotides agree with TRBD1. The length of the CDR3 is 14 residues. The V gene's germline CDR1 is MDHEN and CDR2 SYDVKM. The junction had 5 bases not matched to a gene; V was cut back by 6 bases and J by 7 bases.